This T cell receptor beta chain was retrieved from a study of human T cells and chemical hapten exposure. Across the whole study: Chiefly female patients presented with alopecia areata, totalis or universalis. Broader study findings: Each of the donors had alopecia, so their immune responses may not resemble those of healthy people. Expanded TCRs were compared with controls, and the expanded TCRs formed significantly more large CDR3 similarity clusters.

Unique molecular identifiers were attached to individual cDNA molecules within the library. One entry per CDR3 protein, called by TCRdb with MiXCR from the RACE reads. The sample lists around 82,000 distinct CDR3 sequences; less than 8% were seen once. Described time point: patch test 2, 6 weeks after DPC sensitization. Indicated treatment: therapeutic diphenylcyclopropenone sensitization with weekly scalp DPC. Germline V gene data show CDR1 as SNHLY and CDR2 as FYNNEI. The V and J ends lost 4 bases and 0 bases respectively, with 11 bases between them. The CDR3 extends over 15 amino acids. This clonotype was picked up a small number of times. The target antigen is unknown.

Sequencing used whole blood, obtained in connection with sensitization to the hapten diphenylcyclopropenone (DPC). The V call is TRBV2, the J call TRBJ2-3; unclear D gene. The TCR originated in a woman aged 25-40 years with alopecia areata. Some clones in this sample may be carry-over from other donors' samples. CDR3 sequence: CASSAGGYSTDTQYF. The CDR3 coding sequence is TGTGCCAGCAGTGCGGGCGGCTATAGCACAGATACGCAGTATTTT.